Listed below are T cell receptor beta chains from one sample, sequenced in a study of T cell responses to AZD1222 COVID-19 vaccine. Produced via immunoSEQ multiplex PCR; TCRdb's table is partial and in-frame only. Of approximately 89,000 clones in the sample, about 88% were seen once. Sample: peripheral blood, taken on day 0 of AZD1222 vaccination. Receptor source: an adult in good health. The CDR3 runs from the conserved cysteine through the conserved F or W. A D gene is named only where the DNA matches it firmly. Where a row states a size, it is once, few, many or the class of an expanded clone; other rows omit it.

15	-	TRBJ1-1	-	TRBV7-9	CASSLERGQNTEAFF	TGTGCCAGCAGCTTAGAACGGGGCCAGAACACTGAAGCTTTCTTT
14	-	TRBJ1-6	-	TRBV30	CAWSVSRYNSPLHF	TGTGCCTGGAGTGTCTCTAGGTATAATTCACCCCTCCACTTT
14	-	TRBJ2-3	-	TRBV5-1	CASSLSRAPDTQYF	TGCGCCAGCAGCCTATCCCGGGCCCCAGATACGCAGTATTTT
15	TRBD1	TRBJ1-2	-	TRBV28	CASSLFPGGEDGYTF	TGTGCCAGCAGTTTATTCCCAGGGGGAGAGGATGGCTACACCTTC
14	-	TRBJ1-6	large	TRBV10-1	CASSEVGRRSPLHF	TGCGCCAGCAGTGAGGTAGGAAGGCGGTCACCCCTCCACTTT
14	-	TRBJ1-6	-	TRBV7-3	CASSLGTGGSPLHF	TGTGCCAGCTCCCTAGGCACGGGGGGATCACCCCTCCACTTT
13	-	TRBJ2-2	-	TRBV5-4	CASSFPGAGELFF	TGTGCCAGCAGCTTTCCGGGGGCCGGGGAGCTGTTTTTT
13	TRBD1	TRBJ1-5	-	TRBV28	CASIGTEGQPQHF	TGTGCCAGCATAGGGACAGAGGGACAGCCCCAGCATTTT
15	-	TRBJ2-4	-	TRBV19	CASSIRGLAKNIQYF	TGTGCCAGTAGTATTCGGGGACTAGCCAAAAACATTCAGTACTTC
14	TRBD1	TRBJ1-2	-	TRBV7-2	CASSLVTGNYGYTF	TGTGCCAGCAGCTTAGTGACAGGGAACTATGGCTACACCTTC
13	-	TRBJ1-5	once	TRBV19	CASSMNSNQPQHF	TGTGCCAGTAGTATGAATAGCAATCAGCCCCAGCATTTT
14	TRBD1	TRBJ1-1	once	TRBV3-1/TRBV3-2	CASSPRGDRFEAFF	TGTGCCAGCAGCCCCAGGGGGGACAGATTTGAAGCTTTCTTT
14	TRBD1	TRBJ1-5	-	TRBV11-1	CASSKDRGDQPQHF	TGTGCCAGCAGCAAGGACAGGGGTGACCAGCCCCAGCATTTT
13	-	TRBJ1-1	-	TRBV13	CASSLYGDTEAFF	TGTGCCAGCAGCTTATACGGGGACACTGAAGCTTTCTTT
15	-	TRBJ1-5	-	TRBV7-9	CASSLVGASNQPQHF	TGTGCCAGCAGCTTAGTGGGGGCTAGCAATCAGCCCCAGCATTTT
14	TRBD1	TRBJ2-2	-	TRBV6-5	CASSYRGQAGELFF	TGTGCCAGCAGTTACCGAGGACAGGCCGGGGAGCTGTTTTTT
13	-	TRBJ1-4	-	TRBV6-5	CASSPAFNEKLFF	TGTGCCAGCAGTCCCGCCTTTAATGAAAAACTGTTTTTT
15	-	TRBJ1-1	-	TRBV19	CASSIDAGRDTEAFF	TGTGCCAGTAGTATAGACGCAGGGCGAGACACTGAAGCTTTCTTT
13	-	TRBJ1-1	once	TRBV25-1	CASRRASNTEAFF	TGTGCCAGCAGACGCGCATCGAACACTGAAGCTTTCTTT
16	TRBD1	TRBJ1-6	-	TRBV6-5	CASSYATGDLGSPLHF	TGTGCCAGCAGTTACGCGACAGGGGATTTGGGATCACCCCTCCACTTT
14	-	TRBJ2-7	-	TRBV28	CASSFAQGSYEQYF	TGTGCCAGCAGTTTTGCACAGGGTAGTTACGAGCAGTACTTC
14	-	TRBJ2-5	-	TRBV6-6	CASSSPTLQETQYF	TGTGCCAGCAGTTCCCCCACTCTTCAAGAGACCCAGTACTTC
15	-	TRBJ1-1	-	TRBV28	CASRPYRDRATEAFF	TGTGCCAGCAGACCCTACAGGGATAGGGCCACTGAAGCTTTCTTT
15	TRBD2	TRBJ2-1	-	TRBV7-2	CASSLTSGGWDEQFF	TGTGCCAGCAGCCTTACTAGCGGGGGGTGGGATGAGCAGTTCTTC
13	-	TRBJ2-1	-	TRBV2	CASSPQGPNEQFF	TGTGCCAGCAGTCCTCAGGGGCCCAATGAGCAGTTCTTC
16	TRBD1	TRBJ2-1	-	TRBV11-2	CASRRPPGQGVYEQFF	TGTGCCAGCAGACGCCCGCCCGGACAGGGAGTCTATGAGCAGTTCTTC
15	-	TRBJ1-3	few	TRBV6-5	CASRLKRTFGNTIYF	TGTGCCAGCAGACTAAAAAGGACGTTCGGAAACACCATATATTTT
17	TRBD1	TRBJ2-3	few	TRBV19	CASSIRMGGTGSDTQYF	TGTGCCAGTAGTATAAGGATGGGCGGGACAGGGTCCGATACGCAGTATTTT
14	-	TRBJ2-1	-	TRBV5-6	CASSFGTSHNEQFF	TGTGCCAGCAGCTTTGGGACATCACACAATGAGCAGTTCTTC
16	TRBD1	TRBJ1-3	-	TRBV11-2	CASSFPQGDKGNTIYF	TGTGCCAGCAGCTTTCCCCAGGGGGACAAAGGAAACACCATATATTTT
14	-	TRBJ2-7	few	TRBV28	CASIPTERPYEQYF	TGTGCCAGCATCCCTACAGAGCGACCGTACGAGCAGTACTTC
15	-	TRBJ1-5	few	TRBV4-2	CASSQDGQGGQPQHF	TGTGCCAGCAGCCAAGACGGGCAGGGAGGACAGCCCCAGCATTTT
15	TRBD1	TRBJ2-2	-	TRBV19	CASTWDRGHTGELFF	TGTGCCAGTACCTGGGACAGGGGTCACACCGGGGAGCTGTTTTTT
13	-	TRBJ2-6	-	TRBV5-1	CASSGAGANVLTF	TGCGCCAGCAGCGGCGCTGGGGCCAACGTCCTGACTTTC
13	-	TRBJ1-1	-	TRBV6-5	CASSSIKGSEAFF	TGTGCCAGCAGTTCGATAAAGGGATCTGAAGCTTTCTTT
14	-	TRBJ1-1	-	TRBV5-1	CASREQGRSTEAFF	TGCGCCAGCAGGGAGCAGGGCCGGTCCACTGAAGCTTTCTTT
11	TRBD1	TRBJ1-6	-	TRBV6-5	CAAQGRGPLHF	TGTGCCGCACAGGGGCGCGGACCCCTCCACTTT
14	TRBD1	TRBJ2-7	-	TRBV20-1	CSASTRGQGYEQYF	TGCAGTGCTAGTACTCGGGGACAGGGCTACGAGCAGTACTTC
15	-	TRBJ2-3	-	TRBV27	CASSLRQIGTDTQYF	TGTGCCAGCAGTTTACGACAAATTGGCACAGATACGCAGTATTTT
13	-	TRBJ1-2	-	TRBV6-5	CASTKAAVYGYTF	TGTGCCAGCACCAAGGCGGCGGTGTATGGCTACACCTTC
14	-	TRBJ2-3	-	TRBV29-1	CSVEAPGRPDTQYF	TGCAGCGTTGAGGCCCCAGGCAGGCCAGATACGCAGTATTTT
13	-	TRBJ1-4	few	TRBV6-5	CASSTTVNEKLFF	TGTGCCAGCAGTACCACAGTGAATGAAAAACTGTTTTTT
14	TRBD2	TRBJ2-3	few	TRBV6-1	CASSELAGADTQYF	TGTGCCAGCAGTGAACTAGCGGGGGCAGATACGCAGTATTTT
15	-	TRBJ1-5	-	TRBV3-1/TRBV3-2	CASSIQQNTDQPQHF	TGTGCCAGCAGCATACAACAGAATACCGATCAGCCCCAGCATTTT
13	-	TRBJ1-1	-	TRBV5-1	CASSLVSNTEAFF	TGCGCCAGCAGCTTGGTCAGTAACACTGAAGCTTTCTTT
14	-	TRBJ2-1	-	TRBV7-9	CASSPISRYNEQFF	TGTGCCAGCAGCCCCATTTCACGCTACAATGAGCAGTTCTTC
14	TRBD1	TRBJ1-6	-	TRBV6-1	CASSEGTGVSPLHF	TGTGCCAGCAGTGAAGGGACAGGGGTTTCACCCCTCCACTTT
15	TRBD1	TRBJ1-1	-	TRBV27	CASSLSQGAGTEAFF	TGTGCCAGCAGTTTATCGCAGGGGGCTGGCACTGAAGCTTTCTTT
12	-	TRBJ2-3	-	TRBV7-8	CASSLEADTQYF	TGTGCCAGCAGCTTAGAAGCCGATACGCAGTATTTT
16	TRBD1	TRBJ1-6	-	TRBV5-1	CASSSATGNHNSPLHF	TGCGCCAGCAGCTCTGCGACAGGGAACCATAATTCACCCCTCCACTTT
16	-	TRBJ1-2	-	TRBV5-3	CARSPDRKGIRGGYTF	TGTGCCAGAAGCCCTGATAGGAAAGGGATAAGAGGCGGCTACACCTTC
13	-	TRBJ1-5	-	TRBV2	CASGGNSNQPQHF	TGTGCCAGCGGGGGGAACAGCAATCAGCCCCAGCATTTT